A single sample is the source of the 17 T cell receptor beta chains below, sequenced in a study of type 1 regulatory T cells. Study-wide results and limits: Type 1 regulatory T cells had a more restricted TCR repertoire than non-type 1 regulatory T cells.

For these TCRs, the target antigens are not known. TCRdb reprocessed the reads with MiXCR, giving one entry per CDR3 protein. This table holds tens of thousands of distinct CDR3 sequences, less than 25% found once. Material: cultured type 1 regulatory T (Tr1) cells, either the whole culture or a sorted fraction (not recorded which). Receptor source: a human donor in good health.

This chain uses TRBV7-2 with TRBJ2-5; 13 bases are shared with TRBD2. Germline V lookup: CDR1 SGHTA, CDR2 FQGNSA. The CDR3 runs 16 residues. V shed 5 bases and J 5 bases; nucleotides not matched to a gene: 8. The CDR3 here is CASSPAGLAGVETQYF. CDR3 nucleotides: TGTGCCAGCAGCCCGGCTGGACTAGCGGGAGTGGAGACCCAGTACTTC.

This clonotype was found many times. The rearrangement uses TRBV20-1 and TRBJ2-3; D may be TRBD2 (6 bases). V lost 7 bases, J lost 3 bases, and 11 bases lay in between. The CDR3 has 12 residues. CDR1 is DFQATT, CDR2 SNEGSKA, per germline (reference sequence). CDR3 sequence: CSVMGGTDTQYF. DNA for the CDR3: TGCAGTGTGATGGGGGGTACAGATACGCAGTATTTT.

The CDR3 reads CASSLPGAVNEQFF. The CDR3 region has the DNA TGTGCCAGCTCCCTCCCAGGGGCAGTCAATGAGCAGTTCTTC. This rearrangement joins TRBV18 to TRBJ2-1, with D possibly matching TRBD1 (6 bases). This CDR3 is 14 amino acids long. Trimming cost V 6 bases and J 6 bases, with 15 bases left between them. Germline CDR1 reads KGHSH; CDR2 reads LQKENI.

A word on this clonotype: One end of the junction varies from germline; a read error may be responsible. The chain has TRBV5-1 and TRBJ2-7, with D possibly TRBD2 on 6 matching bases. The germline CDR1 and CDR2 sequences are SGHRS and YFSETQ. This CDR3 region has 15 residues. CDR3 coding DNA: TGCACCAGCAGCGCCGCGGGATTCCCCTCCTACGAGCAGTACTTC. This sequence encodes CTSSAAGFPSYEQYF.

The chain carries TRBV3-1 and TRBJ2-1; D not certain. The CDR3 contains 13 residues. The germline V gene has CDR1 LGHDT and CDR2 YNNKEL (reference sequence). Trimming left V 3 bases short and J 6 bases short, with 9 bases between. CDR3 nucleotide sequence: TGTGCCAGCAGCCATTACACCACCAATGAGCAGTTCTTC. It translates to CASSHYTTNEQFF.

The rearrangement uses TRBV14 and TRBJ2-1; 16 nucleotides align to TRBD2. The CDR3 runs to 16 residues. Germline V gene data show CDR1 as SGHDN and CDR2 as FVKESK. V shed 3 bases, J shed 4 bases, and the junction held 0 bases outside the gene matches. CDR3 region: CASSQGLAGGYNEQFF. The DNA of the CDR3 is TGTGCCAGCAGCCAGGGACTAGCGGGAGGGTACAATGAGCAGTTCTTC.

In this sample, this clonotype turned up a few times. The V gene is TRBV24-1, the J gene TRBJ2-5, with TRBD1 matching 7 bases. This CDR3 contains 15 residues. V trimming: 3 bases; J trimming: 5 bases; junction bases outside the gene matches: 8. Germline assignment: CDR1 KGHDR and CDR2 SFDVKD. The DNA of the CDR3 is TGTGCCACCAGTGATCAAACACAGGGGTGGGAGACCCAGTACTTC. Its protein is CATSDQTQGWETQYF.

This clonotype is categorized as medium-sized. This chain joins TRBV5-6 and TRBJ2-7; the D is unclear. CDR3 length: 14 amino acids. V shed 2 bases and J shed 0 bases, with 9 bases lying between them. CDR1 SGHDT and CDR2 YYEEEE come from the germline V gene. In nucleotides, the CDR3 is TGTGCCAGCAGCTTTACACCGAGCTCCTACGAGCAGTACTTC. Its translation is CASSFTPSSYEQYF.

The chain recombines TRBV9 with TRBJ2-1, with 12 bases fitting TRBD2. Trimming at V came to 2 bases and at J to 7 bases, leaving 13 bases not matched to a gene. In germline, CDR1 is SGDLS, CDR2 YYNGEE. The CDR3 has 18 amino acids. This CDR3 reads CASSVQGLAGSLGNEQFF. The CDR3 DNA follows: TGTGCCAGCAGCGTCCAGGGACTAGCGGGTTCCTTAGGGAATGAGCAGTTCTTC.

This chain uses TRBV7-6 with TRBJ2-3, with D perhaps TRBD1 or TRBD2 (5 bases each). CDR1 and CDR2 from the germline V gene are SGHVS and FNYEAQ. CDR3 length: 20 amino acids. The germline V and J ends were trimmed by 5 bases and 2 bases, with 29 bases remaining between them. The chain's CDR3 is CASSPRENRRLKNSTDTQYF. The CDR3 DNA sequence: TGTGCCAGCAGCCCCAGAGAGAACAGGCGACTAAAAAACTCCACAGATACGCAGTATTTT.

In its sample, this clonotype was seen a few times. This chain links TRBV9 with TRBJ2-1, with D possibly being TRBD2 (5 bases). CDR3 size: 13 residues. The germline V and J ends were trimmed by 0 bases and 9 bases, with 10 bases remaining between them. CDR1 and CDR2 (germline): SGDLS, YYNGEE. The chain's CDR3 is CASSVGGEGEQFF. In DNA, the CDR3 is TGTGCCAGCAGCGTAGGGGGTGAGGGTGAGCAGTTCTTC.

This clonotype has a handful of counts. The chain combines TRBV28 with TRBJ2-3, with D maybe TRBD2 (5 bases). The CDR3 is 16 residues long. Germline CDR1 reads MDHEN; CDR2 reads SYDVKM. Trimming stripped 8 bases from V and 4 bases from J, with 22 bases between. CDR3 nucleotide sequence: TGTGCCAGCGAAGACATCTCGGGGAGTATCTCAGATACGCAGTATTTT. Its translation: CASEDISGSISDTQYF.

This clonotype was observed a handful of times. The V gene is TRBV4-2, the J gene TRBJ2-1; 14 bases are shared with TRBD2. Germline CDR1 reads LGHNA; CDR2 reads YNFKEQ. CDR3 size: 19 residues. V was clipped by 0 bases and J by 6 bases; unmatched bases: 10. This CDR3 is CASSQDPGTSGSWVNEQFF. The DNA for the CDR3 is TGTGCCAGCAGCCAAGATCCGGGGACTAGCGGGAGTTGGGTCAATGAGCAGTTCTTC.

The chain has TRBV6-1 and TRBJ1-1; possible D gene TRBD1, 5 bases. Trimming removed 5 bases at V and 0 bases at J, with 10 bases between. Germline CDR1 MNHNS, CDR2 SASEGT. The CDR3 loop spans 14 amino acids. The CDR3 coding sequence is TGTGCCAGCAGTCTGGGACGGGTGAACACTGAAGCTTTCTTT. This encodes CASSLGRVNTEAFF.

A few counts support this clonotype. This chain links TRBV7-6 with TRBJ1-3, with 7 positions matching TRBD1. This CDR3 is 16 amino acids long. Germline trimming cut 5 bases from V and 5 bases from J; bases unmatched to any gene: 12. Germline CDR1 and CDR2: SGHVS and FNYEAQ. The CDR3 loop reads CASSDPNRDRRNTIYF. CDR3 DNA sequence: TGTGCCAGCAGCGACCCTAACCGGGACAGAAGAAACACCATATATTTT. Complete variable domain (other parts from reference TRBV7-6 and TRBJ1-3): GAGVSQSPRYKVTKRGQDVALRCDPISGHVSLYWYRQALGQGPEFLTYFNYEAQQDKSGLPNDRFSAERPEGSISTLTIQRTEQRDSAMYRCASSDPNRDRRNTIYFGEGSWLTVV.

This clonotype showed up just a few times. The rearrangement joins TRBV5-1 to TRBJ2-2; 7 bases are shared with TRBD2. Germline CDR1 and CDR2: SGHRS and YFSETQ. The V and J ends lost 6 bases and 6 bases, in that order; junction bases with no gene match: 5. CDR3 length: 13 residues. CDR3 nucleotide sequence: TGCGCCAGCACGACTAGCAGTGCCGGGGAGCTGTTTTTT. It codes for CASTTSSAGELFF.

Only a few counts were recorded for this clonotype. The genes are TRBV12-3 or TRBV12-4 and TRBJ2-5; D gene unclear. V was trimmed by 3 bases and J by 1 base, leaving 12 bases between them. There are 15 residues in the CDR3. DNA for the CDR3: TGTGCCAGCAGTTTTGGTCAGCCTAGCCAAGAGACCCAGTACTTC. Its protein product is CASSFGQPSQETQYF.